The clone carrying this TCR beta chain was seen at least ten times. Its antigen is as yet unknown. The entry originates in a study of Graves' ophthalmopathy and Graves' hyperthyroidism. The study, taken as a whole, reports: A majority of expanded thyroid clonotypes exceeding 0.001 frequency were likewise present in blood. Stable hyperthyroidism and ophthalmopathy were told apart by a 13-signature model, which achieved approximately 87% sensitivity and 65% to 83% specificity.

The CDR3 is 14 residues long. V lost 7 bases, J lost 5 bases, and 5 bases stayed unmatched. Using RNA transcripts, the TCR beta CDR3 regions were amplified. First-round RT-PCR used HTBI primers; second-round multiplex PCR followed. A single record per CDR3 protein comes from TCRdb applying MiXCR to the multiplex PCR reads. The profile shows hundreds of thousands of distinct CDR3 sequences, 22% of them singletons. This sequence was found in a woman aged 18-29 years with stable Graves' hyperthyroidism. Some clones in this sample may be carry-over from other donors' samples. The chain links TRBV12-3 or TRBV12-4 to TRBJ1-5, with TRBD1 matching over 10 bases. The sequenced sample was peripheral blood. The CDR3 sequence is CASTFGTGDQPQHF. CDR3 in DNA: TGTGCCAGCACATTCGGGACAGGGGATCAGCCCCAGCATTTT.